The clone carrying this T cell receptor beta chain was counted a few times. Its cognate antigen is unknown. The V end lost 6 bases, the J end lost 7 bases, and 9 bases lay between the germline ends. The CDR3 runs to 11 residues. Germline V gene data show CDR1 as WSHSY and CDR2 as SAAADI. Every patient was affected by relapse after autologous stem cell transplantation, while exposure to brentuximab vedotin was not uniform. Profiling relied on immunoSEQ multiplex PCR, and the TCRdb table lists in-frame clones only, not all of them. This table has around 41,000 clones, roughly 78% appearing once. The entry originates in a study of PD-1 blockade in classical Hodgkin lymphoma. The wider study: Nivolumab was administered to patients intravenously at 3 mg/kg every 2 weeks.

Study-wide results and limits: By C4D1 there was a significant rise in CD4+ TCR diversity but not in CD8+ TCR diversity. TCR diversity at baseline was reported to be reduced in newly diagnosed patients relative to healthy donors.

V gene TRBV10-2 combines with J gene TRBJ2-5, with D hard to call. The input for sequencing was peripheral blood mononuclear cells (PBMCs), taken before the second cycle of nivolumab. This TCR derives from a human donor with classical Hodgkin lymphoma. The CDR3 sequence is CASRDGGTQYF. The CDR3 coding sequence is TGCGCCAGCAGGGACGGTGGGACCCAGTACTTC.